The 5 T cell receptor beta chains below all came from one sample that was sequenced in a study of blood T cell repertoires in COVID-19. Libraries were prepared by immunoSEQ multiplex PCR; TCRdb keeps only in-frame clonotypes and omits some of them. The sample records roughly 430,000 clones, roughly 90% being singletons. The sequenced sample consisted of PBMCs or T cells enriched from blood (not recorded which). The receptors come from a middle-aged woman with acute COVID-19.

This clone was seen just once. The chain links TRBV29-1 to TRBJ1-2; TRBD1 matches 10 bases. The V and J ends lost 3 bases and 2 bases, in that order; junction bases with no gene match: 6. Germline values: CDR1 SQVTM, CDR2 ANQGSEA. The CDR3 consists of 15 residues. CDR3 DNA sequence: TGCAGCGTTGATGGGACAGGGGTTGGGAACTATGGCTACACCTTC. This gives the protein CSVDGTGVGNYGYTF. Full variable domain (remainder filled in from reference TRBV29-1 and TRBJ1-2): SAVISQKPSRDICQRGTSLTIQCQVDSQVTMMFWYRQQPGQSLTLIATANQGSEATYESGFVIDKFPISRPNLTFSTLTVSNMSPEDSSIYLCSVDGTGVGNYGYTFGSGTRLTVV.

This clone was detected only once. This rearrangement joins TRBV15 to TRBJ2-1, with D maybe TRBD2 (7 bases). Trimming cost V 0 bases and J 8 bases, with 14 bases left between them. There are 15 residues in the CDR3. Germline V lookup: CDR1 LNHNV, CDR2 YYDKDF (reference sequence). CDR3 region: CATSREGGVDHEQFF. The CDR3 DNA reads TGTGCCACCAGCAGAGAAGGGGGGGTGGACCATGAGCAGTTCTTC.

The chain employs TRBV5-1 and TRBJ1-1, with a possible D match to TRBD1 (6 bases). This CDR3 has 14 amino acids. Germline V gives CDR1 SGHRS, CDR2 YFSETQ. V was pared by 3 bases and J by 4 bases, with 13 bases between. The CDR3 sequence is CASSSGVSGTEAFF. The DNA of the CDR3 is TGCGCCAGCAGCTCAGGGGTTAGTGGCACTGAAGCTTTCTTT.

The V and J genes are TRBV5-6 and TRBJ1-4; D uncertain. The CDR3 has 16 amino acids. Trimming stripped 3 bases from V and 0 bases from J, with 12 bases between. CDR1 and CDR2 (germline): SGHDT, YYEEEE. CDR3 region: CASSSLEVSTNEKLFF. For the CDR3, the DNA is TGTGCCAGCAGCTCCCTCGAGGTCTCAACTAATGAAAAACTGTTTTTT. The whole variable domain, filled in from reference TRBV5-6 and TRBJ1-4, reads DAGVTQSPTHLIKTRGQQVTLRCSPKSGHDTVSWYQQALGQGPQFIFQYYEEEERQRGNFPDRFSGHQFPNYSSELNVNALLLGDSALYLCASSSLEVSTNEKLFFGSGTQLSVL.

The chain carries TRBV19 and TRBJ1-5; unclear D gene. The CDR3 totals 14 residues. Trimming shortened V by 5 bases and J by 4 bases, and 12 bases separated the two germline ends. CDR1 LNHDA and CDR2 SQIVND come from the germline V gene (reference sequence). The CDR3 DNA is TGTGCCAGTAGTGACCGGGGTTCTAATCAGCCCCAGCATTTT. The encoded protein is CASSDRGSNQPQHF.